The 10 T cell receptor beta chains below were found in one sample sequenced in a study of shared clonotypes between healthy human individuals (dated by TCRdb to the early 2020s). To prepare the library, the immunoSEQ multiplex PCR assay was applied. The table was pulled from immuneACCESS by TCRdb, which kept in-frame rearrangements only. Such tables lose some clones; where checked, under half of the loss comes from unresolved V genes, and the rest has no known cause. The sample profile shows a few hundred thousand clones; about 74% of them were found once. The ten largest make up under 13% of the sample. The specimen was memory CD4+ T cells sorted from blood. Taken with the paper, the label for cell subset or site translates to: CD45RA-negative fraction. The receptors shown here come from a man younger than 45 in good health.

The chain carries TRBV6-1 and TRBJ1-2, with TRBD1 matching over 9 bases. This CDR3 contains 13 residues. The junction had 1 base not matched to a gene; V was cut back by 4 bases and J by 4 bases. Germline V lookup: CDR1 MNHNS, CDR2 SASEGT. In DNA form, the CDR3 reads TGTGCCAGCAGTGGACAGGGGGTCTATGGCTACACCTTC. This encodes CASSGQGVYGYTF.

The rearrangement links TRBV5-4 to TRBJ2-3; D gene uncertain. Germline loops: CDR1 SGHNT, CDR2 YYREEE (reference sequence). The CDR3 covers 14 residues. V was cut by 2 bases and J by 4 bases, with 11 bases left in between. Written as DNA, the CDR3 is TGTGCCAGCAGCTTTTCCCCGGGCCCAGATACGCAGTATTTT. Translation gives CASSFSPGPDTQYF. The entire variable domain, with the rest obtained from reference TRBV5-4 and TRBJ2-3, is as follows: ETGVTQSPTHLIKTRGQQVTLRCSSQSGHNTVSWYQQALGQGPQFIFQYYREEENGRGNFPPRFSGLQFPNYSSELNVNALELDDSALYLCASSFSPGPDTQYFGPGTRLTVL.

The chain uses TRBV14 and TRBJ1-4, with D possibly TRBD1 on 6 matching bases. The CDR3 loop spans 14 amino acids. The germline V and J ends were trimmed by 6 bases and 1 base, with 9 bases remaining between them. Germline-derived CDR1 and CDR2 are SGHDN and FVKESK. CDR3 DNA sequence: TGTGCCAGCAGTCTACAGGGAACTAATGAAAAACTGTTTTTT. As protein: CASSLQGTNEKLFF.

On this clone: A junction boundary mismatches the germline segment, possibly from a read error. V is TRBV15 and J is TRBJ1-5; no reliable D call. The CDR3 has 14 amino acids. Germline V gene lookup returns CDR1 LNHNV and CDR2 YYDKDF (reference sequence). CDR3 sequence reads: CATRRGQANQPQHF. In nucleotides, the CDR3 is TGTGCCACCAGAAGAGGGCAGGCCAATCAGCCCCAGCATTTT.

The J gene is TRBJ2-3, the V gene TRBV5-5, with 7 bases matching TRBD2. The CDR3 has 14 amino acids. CDR1 SGHKS and CDR2 YYEKEE come from the germline V gene (reference sequence). Trimming cost V 4 bases and J 1 base; bases outside gene matches: 3. The CDR3 here is CASSQAGRTDTQYF. CDR3 nucleotide sequence: TGTGCCAGCAGCCAAGCGGGACGCACAGATACGCAGTATTTT.

This rearrangement joins TRBV5-8 to TRBJ2-7; D perhaps matches TRBD1 (6 bases). Trimming took off 2 bases at V and 3 bases at J, with 9 bases between the two ends. The CDR3 extends over 13 amino acids. CDR1 and CDR2 from the germline V gene are SGHTS and YDEGEE. The CDR3 region is CASSFLQGYEQYF. In nucleotides, the CDR3 is TGTGCCAGCAGCTTCTTACAGGGCTACGAGCAGTACTTC.

The chain couples TRBV19 to TRBJ1-4; 8 bases are a match to TRBD1. Germline V CDR1 and CDR2: LNHDA, SQIVND (reference sequence). The ends lost 4 bases at V and 3 bases at J; junction bases unmatched: 7. The CDR3 has 16 amino acids. CDR3 sequence reads: CASSNFAGGSNEKLFF. The CDR3 DNA reads as TGTGCCAGTAGTAACTTCGCAGGGGGCTCTAATGAAAAACTGTTTTTT.

The CDR3 nucleotides read TGCGCCAGCAGTGGTGGGGTCCTCACTGAAGCTTTCTTT. It encodes CASSGGVLTEAFF. The chain employs TRBV10-1 and TRBJ1-1, with D unclear. The germline V gene has CDR1 WNHNN and CDR2 SYGVQD (reference sequence). This CDR3 spans 13 amino acids. V dropped 4 bases and J dropped 4 bases, with 10 bases sitting between them.

Remarks on this clone: The sample contains more than one DNA sequence encoding this CDR3. The V gene is TRBV6-1, the J gene TRBJ2-7; D gene uncertain. This CDR3 has 11 amino acids. The germline V and J ends were trimmed by 4 bases and 3 bases, with 4 bases remaining between them. Germline CDR1 MNHNS, CDR2 SASEGT. CDR3 residues: CASSALYEQYF. For the CDR3, the DNA is TGTGCCAGCAGTGCACTCTACGAGCAGTACTTC.

V and J are TRBV2 and TRBJ2-6; 7 nucleotides line up with TRBD1. The CDR3 runs 15 residues. CDR1 is SNHLY, CDR2 FYNNEI, per germline. V gave up 10 bases and J gave up 2 bases; unmatched junction bases: 8. In DNA, the CDR3 is TGTGCCAACAGCATAGACAGGGCTGGGGCCAACGTCCTGACTTTC. This gives the protein CANSIDRAGANVLTF.